The 5 T cell receptor beta chains below all came from one sample that was sequenced in a study of glioma-infiltrating T cells after dendritic cell vaccination. The sample's time point: after dendritic cell vaccination, including at tumor progression/relapse. Assay: immunoSEQ multiplex PCR; the TCRdb copy retains only in-frame clones and omits some. The table records 50,000 to 75,000 clones, about 84% of them present only once. The sequences come from blood, collected after dendritic cell vaccination. The receptors originated from a human donor with glioblastoma.

This clone was counted a few times. The rearrangement uses TRBV2 and TRBJ1-3, with D tentatively TRBD1 (6 bases). V was pared by 5 bases and J by 1 base, with 18 bases between. The CDR3 is made up of 17 amino acids. Germline values: CDR1 SNHLY, CDR2 FYNNEI. CDR3 amino acids: CASSRQGQLDSGNTIYF. CDR3 DNA sequence: TGTGCCAGCAGTCGACAAGGACAGTTAGATTCTGGAAACACCATATATTTT.

The CDR3 DNA reads as TGTGCCAGCAGCTCGGGACAACCGCCCTACGAGCAGTACTTC. Translation gives CASSSGQPPYEQYF. The V and J genes are TRBV28 and TRBJ2-7; D possibly corresponds to TRBD1 (6 bases). V lost 6 bases and J 2 bases, leaving 14 bases between the germline ends. The CDR3 is made up of 14 amino acids. Germline CDR1 reads MDHEN; CDR2 reads SYDVKM. The entire variable domain, with the rest obtained from reference TRBV28 and TRBJ2-7, is as follows: DVKVTQSSRYLVKRTGEKVFLECVQDMDHENMFWYRQDPGLGLRLIYFSYDVKMKEKGDIPEGYSVSREKKERFSLILESASTNQTSMYLCASSSGQPPYEQYFGPGTRLTVT.

The V call is TRBV7-9, the J call TRBJ2-7; maybe TRBD2 (6 bases). V lost 5 bases and J lost 4, with 21 bases in between. This CDR3 comprises 16 residues. Germline CDR1 SEHNR, CDR2 FQNEAQ (reference sequence). CDR3 sequence reads: CASSLSVGTGVYEQYF. DNA for the CDR3: TGTGCCAGCAGCCTTAGCGTTGGGACGGGGGTATACGAGCAGTACTTC.

A few counts support this clone. The chain employs TRBV6-8 and TRBJ2-7; a weak D match, TRBD2 (5 bases). Germline CDR1 MNHGY, CDR2 SAAAGT. The length of the CDR3 is 15 residues. Trimming took off 0 bases at V and 6 bases at J, with 15 bases between the two ends. CDR3 amino acids: CASSYSAGRRFEQYF. CDR3 sequence (DNA): TGTGCCAGCAGTTACTCAGCTGGGAGAAGATTCGAGCAGTACTTC.

The genes are TRBV29-1 and TRBJ2-2; tentative D call: TRBD1 (5 bases). V lost 0 bases, J lost 6 bases, and 8 bases lay in between. There are 13 residues in the CDR3. CDR1 and CDR2 from the germline V gene are SQVTM and ANQGSEA. This CDR3 is CSVEDPGPGELFF. CDR3 nucleotides: TGCAGCGTTGAAGACCCAGGGCCCGGGGAGCTGTTTTTT.